This T cell receptor beta chain was recovered during a study of blood T cells in healthy people across ages. Study conclusions and caveats: Observed TCR beta diversity showed a strong correlation with the percentage of naive T cells as measured by flow cytometry.

Staff drew around 10 milliliters of peripheral blood from each donor. A note on this clonotype: Its matching antigen is unknown.

Alongside a J-beta primer mix, a sample-barcoded 5' primer served in a second PCR lasting about 7 to 12 cycles. Each single sample gave us at least 3 million CDR3-containing paired-end reads. TCRdb re-derived calls from the 5' RACE reads in MiXCR, one entry per CDR3 protein. The sample has 1.2 million to 1.5 million distinct CDR3 sequences, around 42% seen once. The sequenced material came from blood. This TCR derives from a woman between 18 and 29 years old in good health.

Written as DNA, the CDR3 is TGTGCCAGCAGCCAGGAGGGGAGGCTCTACAATGAGCAGTTCTTC. Its protein product is CASSQEGRLYNEQFF. This sequence joins TRBV7-9 and TRBJ2-1, with TRBD2 as a possible D gene (6 bases). The CDR3 spans 15 residues. V was shortened by 5 bases and J by 3 bases, with 14 bases between the two germline ends. Germline V gene lookup returns CDR1 SEHNR and CDR2 FQNEAQ (reference sequence). The full variable domain, completed using reference TRBV7-9 and TRBJ2-1, is DTGVSQNPRHKITKRGQNVTFRCDPISEHNRLYWYRQTLGQGPEFLTYFQNEAQLEKSRLLSDRFSAERPKGSFSTLEIQRTEQGDSAMYLCASSQEGRLYNEQFFGPGTRLTVL.